This record looks at one TCR beta chain sequence and its context. No antigen is known for it. The sample is drawn from a study of T cell responses to AZD1222 COVID-19 vaccine. Turning to the study itself: Combined were second doses at about 4 or about 12 weeks. Study-level results: Just five or six AZD1222 recipients tested seropositive at baseline. The donor cohort was predominantly white British with a female majority, and clonal diversity may have been underestimated. Spike-specific TCR breadth and depth rose after two AZD1222 doses.

Germline CDR1 and CDR2: LGHDT and YNNKEL (reference sequence). V shed 4 bases and J shed 5 bases, with 19 bases lying between them. This CDR3 contains 16 residues. Assay used: immunoSEQ multiplex PCR; TCRdb lists only in-frame clones, some missing. The sample yields about 44,000 clones, 75% to 85% seen once. J is TRBJ2-3 and V is TRBV3-1 (or the pseudogene TRBV3-2), with a possible D match to TRBD2 (7 bases). This receptor was obtained from an adult in good health. The specimen comprised peripheral blood, sampled on day 0 of AZD1222 vaccination. CDR3 DNA sequence: TGTGCCAGCAGCCCCTTGGGCGGGGGCCAGGGAGATACGCAGTATTTT. Protein product: CASSPLGGGQGDTQYF.